What follows are 27 T cell receptor beta chains derived from one specimen sequenced in a study of regulatory T cells in long-lasting Graves disease. With iRepertoire HTBI primers and Arm-PCR of CDR3 regions, TCR beta libraries were built. Using its own MiXCR run on the multiplex PCR reads, TCRdb lists one record per CDR3 protein. The repertoire has approximately 440,000 distinct CDR3 sequences, under 20% of them found once; the top ten carry over 9%. The time point: newly diagnosed GD, antithyroid drugs for less than 3 months. After RNA was extracted from PBMCs, the TCR library was made from it. These same data were also listed under a study on T cells in Graves' hyperthyroidism and ophthalmopathy.

This material consisted of peripheral blood mononuclear cells (PBMCs), taken at new diagnosis, from a patient treated with antithyroid drugs. These receptors all stem from a man aged 35 to 55 with Graves disease.

The chain carries TRBV5-4 and TRBJ2-3, with D possibly being TRBD2 (5 bases). V was trimmed by 2 bases and J by 6 bases, leaving 10 bases between them. In germline, CDR1 is SGHNT, CDR2 YYREEE (reference sequence). CDR3 length: 13 residues. In DNA, the CDR3 is TGTGCCAGCAGCTTCGGTAGGGAGGATACGCAGTATTTT. Amino acid sequence: CASSFGREDTQYF. The full variable domain, its missing parts supplied by reference TRBV5-4 and TRBJ2-3, is ETGVTQSPTHLIKTRGQQVTLRCSSQSGHNTVSWYQQALGQGPQFIFQYYREEENGRGNFPPRFSGLQFPNYSSELNVNALELDDSALYLCASSFGREDTQYFGPGTRLTVL.

This clonotype has a count of ten or more. The genes are TRBV20-1 and TRBJ2-2; D might be TRBD2 (5 bases). CDR3 length equals 15 residues. Trimming shortened V by 2 bases and J by 2 bases, and 12 bases separated the two germline ends. From germline, CDR1 is DFQATT and CDR2 SNEGSKA (reference sequence). The CDR3 bases are TGCAGTGCTAGAATACCGGGATTCAACACCGGGGAGCTGTTTTTT. Encoded protein: CSARIPGFNTGELFF.

The rearrangement joins TRBV10-1 to TRBJ1-2, with TRBD1 matching 8 bases. The germline V gene has CDR1 WNHNN and CDR2 SYGVQD (reference sequence). V trimming: 2 bases; J trimming: 6 bases; junction bases outside the gene matches: 5. The CDR3 consists of 14 residues. The CDR3 here is CASSELTGEDGYTF. The DNA of the CDR3 is TGCGCCAGCAGTGAGCTGACAGGGGAGGATGGCTACACCTTC.

This clonotype was seen at least ten times. This chain joins TRBV28 and TRBJ2-1; weak D call: TRBD2 (6 bases). V lost 6 bases, J lost 0 bases, and 12 bases lay in between. Per germline, CDR1 MDHEN and CDR2 SYDVKM. The CDR3 runs to 15 residues. The CDR3 nucleotides read TGTGCCAGCAGCTCCGGGACTTACTCCTACAATGAGCAGTTCTTC. Its translation: CASSSGTYSYNEQFF.

The chain carries TRBV5-1 and TRBJ2-5; D not certain. Germline CDR1 SGHRS, CDR2 YFSETQ. CDR3 size: 14 residues. Between the trimmed V and J ends, which lost 0 bases and 1 base, there was a span of 7 bases. The CDR3 region is CASSLEGTQETQYF. For the CDR3, the DNA is TGCGCCAGCAGCTTGGAGGGAACCCAAGAGACCCAGTACTTC.

This clonotype was found a few times. This sequence joins TRBV18 and TRBJ2-5; TRBD1 might be the D (8 bases). The CDR3 extends over 20 amino acids. In germline, CDR1 is KGHSH, CDR2 LQKENI. Trimming stripped 6 bases from V and 2 bases from J, with 31 bases between. The CDR3: CASSHRGRVCWTPEQETQYF. CDR3 DNA: TGTGCCAGCTCCCACAGGGGGAGGGTTTGCTGGACCCCGGAACAAGAGACCCAGTACTTC.

V usage is TRBV20-1 and J usage is TRBJ2-3; TRBD1 agrees at 10 bases. The CDR3 has 19 residues. The V gene's germline CDR1 is DFQATT and CDR2 SNEGSKA (reference sequence). The V segment lost 5 bases and the J segment 1 base; nucleotides outside the gene matches: 18. In DNA, the CDR3 is TGCAGTGCTGGCCCCCTGGAAGGGACAGGGGTAGTGGGCACAGATACGCAGTATTTT. Amino acid sequence: CSAGPLEGTGVVGTDTQYF.

This clonotype appeared a single time. The rearrangement links TRBV3-1 to TRBJ2-7, with D unresolved. The V gene's germline CDR1 is LGHDT and CDR2 YNNKEL (reference sequence). Trimming shortened V by 0 bases and J by 2 bases, and 11 bases separated the two germline ends. The CDR3 runs to 15 residues. DNA of the CDR3: TGTGCCAGCAGCCAAGATCGAGTTTTCCCCTACGAGCAGTACTTC. Amino acid sequence: CASSQDRVFPYEQYF.

In this sample, this clonotype turned up a few times. The chain combines TRBV6-2 or TRBV6-3 with TRBJ2-7, with 8 bases matching TRBD1. Germline trimming cut 5 bases from V and 5 bases from J; bases unmatched to any gene: 5. The CDR3 has 13 residues. Germline CDR1 is MNHEY and CDR2 is SVGEGT. CDR3 region: CASSEEDRDEQYF. For the CDR3, the DNA is TGTGCCAGCAGTGAAGAGGACAGGGACGAGCAGTACTTC.

The V gene is TRBV27, the J gene TRBJ2-1; TRBD2 agrees at 12 bases. Germline assignment: CDR1 MNHEY and CDR2 SMNVEV (reference sequence). J was trimmed by 0 bases and V by 5 bases; bases with no gene match: 5. CDR3 length: 17 residues. The CDR3 DNA is TGTGCCAGCAGTATCGGACTAGCGGGAAGCTCCTACAATGAGCAGTTCTTC. Its protein is CASSIGLAGSSYNEQFF.

Only a few counts were recorded for this clonotype. The CDR3 here is CASSFSGWDTEAFF. CDR3 sequence (DNA): TGCGCCAGCAGCTTCTCGGGGTGGGACACTGAAGCTTTCTTT. The V and J genes are TRBV5-1 and TRBJ1-1; unclear D gene. Trimming removed 2 bases from V and 3 bases from J, with 11 bases in between. Germline lookup yields CDR1 SGHRS and CDR2 YFSETQ. There are 14 residues in the CDR3. Filled out from reference TRBV5-1 and TRBJ1-1, the complete variable domain reads KAGVTQTPRYLIKTRGQQVTLSCSPISGHRSVSWYQQTPGQGLQFLFEYFSETQRNKGNFPGRFSGRQFSNSRSEMNVSTLELGDSALYLCASSFSGWDTEAFFGQGTRLTVV.

The chain recombines TRBV6-1 with TRBJ2-2; 7 bases agree with TRBD2. Germline CDR1 is MNHNS and CDR2 is SASEGT. CDR3 length: 15 residues. The junction had 7 bases not matched to a gene; V was cut back by 5 bases and J by 4 bases. The CDR3 DNA follows: TGTGCCAGCAGTCCGACTCCTAGCGGCACCGGGGAGCTGTTTTTT. Residues: CASSPTPSGTGELFF.

This rearrangement joins TRBV20-1 to TRBJ2-1; 10 bases map to TRBD2. V lost 0 bases to trimming and J lost 0 bases; unmatched junction nucleotides: 5. The CDR3 loop spans 17 amino acids. The germline V gene has CDR1 DFQATT and CDR2 SNEGSKA (reference sequence). The CDR3 reads CSARDPLAGSSYNEQFF. The CDR3 nucleotides are TGCAGTGCTAGAGACCCACTAGCGGGGAGCTCCTACAATGAGCAGTTCTTC.

The table lists this clonotype with a few counts. This rearrangement joins TRBV6-4 to TRBJ2-1; D gene ambiguous. CDR1 and CDR2 from the germline V gene are MRHNA and SNTAGT. V was cut by 2 bases and J by 8 bases, with 16 bases left in between. This CDR3 contains 15 residues. The CDR3 here is CASSDPDGPGDEQFF. DNA for the CDR3: TGTGCCAGCAGTGACCCGGACGGACCGGGCGATGAGCAGTTCTTC.

This clonotype appeared many times. V usage is TRBV7-9 and J usage is TRBJ1-1, with 10 bases matching TRBD1. The CDR3 is 16 residues long. The germline gives CDR1 SEHNR, CDR2 FQNEAQ (reference sequence). V shed 5 bases, J shed 5 bases, and the junction held 11 bases outside the gene matches. The CDR3 DNA sequence: TGTGCCAGCAGCAACGAAAGACAGGGGGCAAATACTGAAGCTTTCTTT. This gives the protein CASSNERQGANTEAFF. The entire variable domain, with the rest obtained from reference TRBV7-9 and TRBJ1-1, is as follows: DTGVSQNPRHKITKRGQNVTFRCDPISEHNRLYWYRQTLGQGPEFLTYFQNEAQLEKSRLLSDRFSAERPKGSFSTLEIQRTEQGDSAMYLCASSNERQGANTEAFFGQGTRLTVV.

This clonotype was found many times. The CDR3 region has the DNA TGTGCCAGCAGCACGACGGGCGGAGAGACCCAGTACTTC. It specifies CASSTTGGETQYF. The chain combines TRBV6-2 or TRBV6-3 with TRBJ2-5; the D is unclear. Trimming stripped 6 bases from V and 4 bases from J, with 12 bases between. Looked up from germline, CDR1 is MNHEY and CDR2 is SVGEGT. This CDR3 spans 13 amino acids.

This sequence joins TRBV7-6 and TRBJ2-3; TRBD1 aligns across 9 bases. CDR1 SGHVS and CDR2 FNYEAQ come from the germline V gene. The CDR3 contains 15 residues. J lost 2 bases, V lost 5 bases, and 5 bases had no gene match. The CDR3 bases are TGTGCCAGCAGCCCCCGGGACAGGGCCACAGATACGCAGTATTTT. It codes for CASSPRDRATDTQYF.

This clonotype was found many times. The rearrangement joins TRBV18 to TRBJ1-3, with D uncertain. V lost 4 bases, J lost 4 bases, and 14 bases lay in between. The germline V gene has CDR1 KGHSH and CDR2 LQKENI. There are 15 residues in the CDR3. In nucleotides, the CDR3 is TGTGCCAGCTCACGAGACCGGCCATCGGGAAACACCATATATTTT. Its translation is CASSRDRPSGNTIYF.

There are a few counts of this clonotype. The chain has TRBV30 and TRBJ1-2, with a weak D call TRBD1 (6 bases). Trimming left V 1 base short and J 4 bases short, with 16 bases between. Germline V CDR1 and CDR2: GTSNPN, SVGIG (reference sequence). The CDR3 runs 15 residues. The CDR3: CAWSEENRVRYGYTF. The CDR3 DNA reads TGTGCCTGGAGTGAAGAAAACAGGGTTCGCTATGGCTACACCTTC.

Ten or more counts support this clonotype. The chain uses TRBV24-1 and TRBJ2-4, with 7 nucleotides matching TRBD1. Germline CDR1 reads KGHDR; CDR2 reads SFDVKD. The V segment lost 2 bases and the J segment 3 bases; nucleotides outside the gene matches: 9. This CDR3 has 17 residues. The CDR3 region is CATSDCGKTGVKNIQYF. The CDR3 coding sequence is TGTGCCACCAGTGATTGTGGGAAAACAGGGGTCAAAAACATTCAGTACTTC.

This clonotype was picked up many times. The chain employs TRBV13 and TRBJ2-5, with D uncertain. Germline values: CDR1 PRHDT, CDR2 FYEKMQ (reference sequence). Trimming pared 5 bases from V and 4 bases from J, leaving 8 bases between. The CDR3 length is 12 residues. The CDR3 coding sequence is TGTGCCAGCAGCCTTATACGAGAGACCCAGTACTTC. It encodes CASSLIRETQYF. The variable domain in full, completed from reference TRBV13 and TRBJ2-5, reads AAGVIQSPRHLIKEKRETATLKCYPIPRHDTVYWYQQGPGQDPQFLISFYEKMQSDKGSIPDRFSAQQFSDYHSELNMSSLELGDSALYFCASSLIRETQYFGPGTRLLVL.

Many counts were recorded for this clonotype. This chain links TRBV18 with TRBJ2-5, with D uncertain. The CDR3 consists of 13 residues. With 1 base removed from V and 2 bases from J, the gap between germline ends came to 5 bases. Germline CDR1 reads KGHSH; CDR2 reads LQKENI. CDR3 residues: CASSPLIQETQYF. The CDR3 coding sequence is TGTGCCAGCTCACCACTTATTCAAGAGACCCAGTACTTC.

This clonotype turned up a few times. The CDR3 coding sequence is TGCAGCGTTGGACAGACCGGCTATGGCTACACCTTC. Translated: CSVGQTGYGYTF. The chain combines TRBV29-1 with TRBJ1-2; possible D gene TRBD1, 5 bases. The germline gives CDR1 SQVTM, CDR2 ANQGSEA. The CDR3 totals 12 residues. Trimming shortened V by 4 bases and J by 4 bases, and 10 bases separated the two germline ends.

This clonotype has more than one count but fewer than ten. The chain combines TRBV29-1 with TRBJ2-7; 8 bases align to TRBD1. Germline V CDR1 and CDR2: SQVTM, ANQGSEA. This CDR3 is built from 15 residues. Losses at the gene ends were 0 bases for V and 4 bases for J; bases not matched to a gene: 8. CDR3 DNA: TGCAGCGTTGAAGATCCTAAGACAGGGGTATACGAGCAGTACTTC. It translates to CSVEDPKTGVYEQYF.

This clonotype occurred many times. In nucleotides, the CDR3 is TGTGCCAGCAGCTCCGGGACTAGCGGGAGTGGGTTCTTC. This gives the protein CASSSGTSGSGFF. The chain uses TRBV3-1 and TRBJ2-1; 14 bases are a match to TRBD2. The CDR3 covers 13 residues. The V and J ends lost 5 bases and 15 bases, in that order; junction bases with no gene match: 6. The germline CDR1 and CDR2 sequences are LGHDT and YNNKEL (reference sequence).

This clonotype was counted many times. The chain couples TRBV7-9 to TRBJ2-1; 8 bases agree with TRBD1. The CDR3 contains 15 residues. V lost 4 bases to trimming and J lost 6 bases; unmatched junction nucleotides: 8. The germline gives CDR1 SEHNR, CDR2 FQNEAQ (reference sequence). The CDR3 DNA reads as TGTGCCAGCAGCTCCCGGACAGGGTCTGGCAATGAGCAGTTCTTC. Residues: CASSSRTGSGNEQFF. Full variable domain (remainder filled in from reference TRBV7-9 and TRBJ2-1): DTGVSQNPRHKITKRGQNVTFRCDPISEHNRLYWYRQTLGQGPEFLTYFQNEAQLEKSRLLSDRFSAERPKGSFSTLEIQRTEQGDSAMYLCASSSRTGSGNEQFFGPGTRLTVL.

This chain uses TRBV20-1 with TRBJ2-1, with 9 bases matching TRBD1. Unmatched junction bases numbered 6, after V lost 0 bases and J lost 6 bases. From germline, CDR1 is DFQATT and CDR2 SNEGSKA (reference sequence). The CDR3 covers 15 residues. In DNA form, the CDR3 reads TGCAGTGCTAGAGACACCGGGACAGGGCCCAATGAGCAGTTCTTC. This translates into CSARDTGTGPNEQFF.